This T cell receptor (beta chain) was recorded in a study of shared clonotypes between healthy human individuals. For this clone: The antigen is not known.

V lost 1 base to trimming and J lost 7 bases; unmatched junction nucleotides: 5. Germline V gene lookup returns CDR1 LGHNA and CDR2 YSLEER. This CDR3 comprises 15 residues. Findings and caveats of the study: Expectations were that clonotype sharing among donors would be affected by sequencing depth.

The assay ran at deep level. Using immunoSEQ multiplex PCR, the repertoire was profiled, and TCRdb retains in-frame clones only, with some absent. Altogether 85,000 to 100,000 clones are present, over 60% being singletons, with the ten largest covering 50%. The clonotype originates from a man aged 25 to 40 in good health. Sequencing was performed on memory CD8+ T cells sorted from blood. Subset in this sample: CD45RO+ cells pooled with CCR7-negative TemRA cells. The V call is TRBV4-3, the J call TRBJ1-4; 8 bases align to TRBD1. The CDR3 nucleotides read TGCGCCAGCAGCCAAGGGACAGGGATGAGTGAAAAACTGTTTTTT. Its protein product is CASSQGTGMSEKLFF.